Below are 30 T cell receptor beta chains sequenced from a single sample in a study of cytomegalovirus exposure and HLA in healthy donors. The PCR contained 60 Vbeta and 13 Jbeta primers. Assay used: immunoSEQ multiplex PCR; TCRdb lists only in-frame clones, some missing. The sample records approximately 130,000 clones, 81% being singletons. Input material: PBMCs. The source of these receptors is a woman in her forties in good health and CMV-seropositive.

V and J are TRBV14 and TRBJ1-1; tentatively, D is TRBD1 (6 bases). The CDR3 has 17 amino acids. V shed 7 bases and J shed 1 base, with 22 bases lying between them. From germline, CDR1 is SGHDN and CDR2 FVKESK. CDR3 nucleotide sequence: TGTGCCAGCAACCTTCCGGGGGGGGCAGGGGCGAACACTGAAGCTTTCTTT. Amino acids: CASNLPGGAGANTEAFF.

The chain recombines TRBV25-1 with TRBJ1-1; D is possibly TRBD1 (6 bases). V was clipped by 7 bases and J by 5 bases, with 14 bases between them. In germline, CDR1 is MGHDK, CDR2 SYGVNS. The CDR3 loop spans 13 amino acids. The CDR3, as DNA: TGTGCCAGCATCCGGAGGGGGGGGACTGAAGCTTTCTTT. As protein: CASIRRGGTEAFF.

This chain links TRBV29-1 with TRBJ2-1; unclear D gene. Germline V CDR1 and CDR2: SQVTM, ANQGSEA. Trimming removed 6 bases from V and 8 bases from J, with 17 bases in between. The CDR3 spans 13 residues. CDR3 sequence: CSVPRGSSDEQFF. The CDR3 DNA reads TGCAGCGTCCCTCGCGGCTCCTCCGATGAGCAGTTCTTC.

This clone has just one count. This chain joins TRBV5-6 and TRBJ1-3; D remains unclear. Germline V gene sequence: CDR1 SGHDT, CDR2 YYEEEE. The CDR3 is 15 residues long. Trimming took 0 bases from V and 7 from J, leaving 14 bases between them. For the CDR3, the DNA is TGTGCCAGCAGCTTGGATCCCGGGGAGGGTAACACCATATATTTT. Protein: CASSLDPGEGNTIYF.

This clone was seen a few times. The chain combines TRBV27 with TRBJ2-1, with TRBD1 matching over 8 bases. The J segment lost 4 bases and the V segment lost 0 bases, leaving 2 bases of the junction unmatched. The CDR3 covers 15 residues. The germline V gene encodes CDR1 MNHEY and CDR2 SMNVEV (reference sequence). The CDR3 nucleotides read TGTGCCAGCAGTTTATCCCAGGGGGCATACAATGAGCAGTTCTTC. As protein: CASSLSQGAYNEQFF.

Comment on this clone: Mismatch with germline at one junction end may stem from a read error. The chain is built from TRBV7-9 and TRBJ2-3; 9 nucleotides match TRBD2. This CDR3 has 16 residues. Germline CDR1 reads SEHNR; CDR2 reads FQNEAQ (reference sequence). CDR3 DNA: TGTGCCAGCGGCTTAGATGGGACTAGCCCCTTCGATACGCAGTATTTT. It yields the protein CASGLDGTSPFDTQYF. Supplemented by reference TRBV7-9 and TRBJ2-3, the full variable domain reads DTGVSQNPRHKITKRGQNVTFRCDPISEHNRLYWYRQTLGQGPEFLTYFQNEAQLEKSRLLSDRFSAERPKGSFSTLEIQRTEQGDSAMYLCASGLDGTSPFDTQYFGPGTRLTVL.

This clone was recorded only once. The genes are TRBV5-1 and TRBJ2-7; maybe TRBD2 (5 bases). CDR3 length: 15 amino acids. Trimming cost V 0 bases and J 6 bases, with 16 bases left between them. Germline CDR1 SGHRS, CDR2 YFSETQ. The DNA of the CDR3 is TGCGCCAGCAGCTTGGGCGGGCTGGGCGGAGGCGAGCAGTACTTC. Encoded protein: CASSLGGLGGGEQYF.

This chain joins TRBV27 and TRBJ1-2; tentative D call: TRBD1 (5 bases). The V and J ends lost 6 bases and 5 bases respectively, with 16 bases between them. This CDR3 spans 14 amino acids. From germline, CDR1 is MNHEY and CDR2 SMNVEV (reference sequence). CDR3 nucleotide sequence: TGTGCCAGCAGGGACCACACGGGGGTGTATGGCTACACCTTC. Translated, it gives CASRDHTGVYGYTF.

The rearrangement uses TRBV5-4 and TRBJ1-2, with 8 bases aligning to TRBD1. Germline trimming cut 4 bases from V and 6 bases from J; bases unmatched to any gene: 11. Germline-derived CDR1 and CDR2 are SGHNT and YYREEE (reference sequence). The CDR3 loop spans 15 amino acids. The CDR3 bases are TGTGCCAGCAGCCGCGGAGGACAGGGAAGGGATGGCTACACCTTC. Residues: CASSRGGQGRDGYTF. Full variable domain (outside the CDR3, taken from reference TRBV5-4 and TRBJ1-2): ETGVTQSPTHLIKTRGQQVTLRCSSQSGHNTVSWYQQALGQGPQFIFQYYREEENGRGNFPPRFSGLQFPNYSSELNVNALELDDSALYLCASSRGGQGRDGYTFGSGTRLTVV.

For the CDR3, the DNA is TGTGCCAGCAGGGCCCGCGGGTGGGCAAAACCCGGGCCGGACGCCCAGGACGAGCAGTTCTTC. Translation: CASRARGWAKPGPDAQDEQFF. This rearrangement joins TRBV28 to TRBJ2-1; possibly TRBD2 for D (5 bases). The CDR3 sequence is 21 residues long. V was trimmed by 6 bases and J by 10 bases, leaving 40 bases between them. Germline CDR1 reads MDHEN; CDR2 reads SYDVKM.

The genes are TRBV21-1 and TRBJ2-7; the table assigns TRBD2, which was not confirmed against the DNA. TRBV21-1 is a known pseudogene. This CDR3 is 14 amino acids long. CDR3 in DNA: TGTGCCAGCATCTTTACTAGCGGCTCCTACGAGCAGTACTTC. Its translation is CASIFTSGSYEQYF.

The chain carries TRBV18 and TRBJ1-1, with a weak D call TRBD1 (6 bases). The CDR3 covers 16 residues. CDR1 and CDR2 from the germline V gene are KGHSH and LQKENI. The germline V and J ends were trimmed by 1 base and 8 bases, with 20 bases remaining between them. The CDR3 reads CASSPRTESAHREAFF. CDR3 in DNA: TGTGCCAGCTCACCACGGACAGAATCTGCCCATCGGGAAGCTTTCTTT.

The gene calls are TRBV18 and TRBJ2-1; D might be TRBD1 (6 bases). V was clipped by 4 bases and J by 6 bases, with 19 bases between them. There are 16 residues in the CDR3. Per the germline V gene, CDR1 is KGHSH and CDR2 is LQKENI. CDR3 bases: TGTGCCAGCTCACGAACACGATCCTTCAGGGGCAATGAGCAGTTCTTC. Residues: CASSRTRSFRGNEQFF. The entire variable domain, with the rest obtained from reference TRBV18 and TRBJ2-1, is as follows: NAGVMQNPRHLVRRRGQEARLRCSPMKGHSHVYWYRQLPEEGLKFMVYLQKENIIDESGMPKERFSAEFPKEGPSILRIQQVVRGDSAAYFCASSRTRSFRGNEQFFGPGTRLTVL.

This clone has more than one count but fewer than ten. The CDR3 spells CAISETSTDTQYF. The DNA for the CDR3 is TGTGCCATCAGTGAGACTAGCACAGATACGCAGTATTTT. The chain is built from TRBV10-3 and TRBJ2-3; D is uncertain. CDR1 is ENHRY, CDR2 SYGVKD, per germline. CDR3 length: 13 amino acids. Trimming cost V 2 bases and J 0 bases, with 3 bases left between them.

This rearrangement joins TRBV11-2 to TRBJ2-7; 9 nucleotides align to TRBD2. The V gene end was trimmed by 5 bases and the J gene end by 3 bases; junction bases not matched to a gene: 5. In germline, CDR1 is SGHAT, CDR2 FQNNGV. CDR3 size: 14 residues. The CDR3 DNA sequence: TGTGCCAGCAGCCTCGGGACTAGCATCTACGAGCAGTACTTC. Translating it yields CASSLGTSIYEQYF.

The chain has TRBV7-8 and TRBJ2-1, with 14 nucleotides matching TRBD2. V trimming: 5 bases; J trimming: 5 bases; junction bases outside the gene matches: 11. Germline CDR1 SGHVS, CDR2 FQNEAQ. This CDR3 has 18 residues. CDR3 loop: CASSPQGLAGVKDNEQFF. In nucleotides, the CDR3 is TGTGCCAGCAGCCCACAGGGACTAGCGGGAGTCAAGGACAATGAGCAGTTCTTC.

In DNA, the CDR3 is TGTGCCAGCAGCTTAACGGGATCTGAAGCTTTCTTT. It is translated as CASSLTGSEAFF. The chain recombines TRBV7-9 with TRBJ1-1; no reliable D call. Trimming took off 2 bases at V and 6 bases at J, with 7 bases between the two ends. CDR1 SEHNR and CDR2 FQNEAQ come from the germline V gene (reference sequence). CDR3 size: 12 residues.

The CDR3, as DNA: TGTGCCAGCAGCAAGGACAGGGACGGCACCGGGGAGCTGTTTTTT. This codes for CASSKDRDGTGELFF. J is TRBJ2-2 and V is TRBV7-2, with TRBD1 identical over 8 bases. J lost 4 bases, V lost 5 bases, and 6 bases had no gene match. This CDR3 is 15 amino acids long. Per germline, CDR1 SGHTA and CDR2 FQGNSA.

This sequence joins TRBV5-5 and TRBJ1-1, with 7 nucleotides matching TRBD1. Per the germline V gene, CDR1 is SGHKS and CDR2 is YYEKEE (reference sequence). The CDR3 sequence is 13 residues long. V lost 0 bases, J lost 7 bases, and 3 bases stayed unmatched. The chain's CDR3 is CASSLGGQSEAFF. The CDR3 DNA reads as TGTGCCAGCAGCTTGGGGGGACAGAGTGAAGCTTTCTTT.

This chain uses TRBV5-4 with TRBJ2-5; 7 bases are a match to TRBD1. CDR3 size: 13 residues. Trimming at V came to 4 bases and at J to 5 bases, leaving 5 bases not matched to a gene. Per the germline V gene, CDR1 is SGHNT and CDR2 is YYREEE (reference sequence). This CDR3 is CASSTGESETQYF. CDR3 bases: TGTGCCAGCAGCACAGGGGAGAGCGAGACCCAGTACTTC.

The V and J genes are TRBV27 and TRBJ2-5; 10 bases line up with TRBD2. Trimming removed 7 bases from V and 4 bases from J; junction bases left unmatched: 6. Germline CDR1 reads MNHEY; CDR2 reads SMNVEV (reference sequence). The CDR3 is made up of 14 amino acids. The CDR3 region has the DNA TGTGCCAGCACGGTAGCGGGAGGCTTAGAGACCCAGTACTTC. Its protein is CASTVAGGLETQYF.

The J gene is TRBJ1-3, the V gene TRBV11-2; D remains unclear. Trimming removed 4 bases from V and 0 bases from J, with 16 bases in between. The germline V gene encodes CDR1 SGHAT and CDR2 FQNNGV. The CDR3 length is 17 residues. CDR3 sequence (DNA): TGTGCCAGCAGCTCAGGATTAGGAGCGGTCTCTGGAAACACCATATATTTT. Translated: CASSSGLGAVSGNTIYF.

The chain carries TRBV7-6 and TRBJ1-2, with D hard to call. The CDR3 spans 14 residues. V shed 1 base and J shed 3 bases, with 9 bases lying between them. Per the germline V gene, CDR1 is SGHVS and CDR2 is FNYEAQ. Here the CDR3 reads CASSLGGQDYGYTF. The CDR3 region has the DNA TGTGCCAGCAGCTTAGGAGGGCAGGACTATGGCTACACCTTC.

The chain couples TRBV4-1 to TRBJ1-6; TRBD1 agrees at 7 bases. The junction had 3 bases not matched to a gene; V was cut back by 0 bases and J by 10 bases. Germline CDR1 MGHRA, CDR2 YSYEKL. The CDR3 is made up of 14 amino acids. DNA of the CDR3: TGCGCCAGCAGCCAAGAAAGCAGGGGGTCACCCCTCCACTTT. It specifies CASSQESRGSPLHF.

This chain links TRBV25-1 with TRBJ2-3, with D unclear. Germline CDR1 reads MGHDK; CDR2 reads SYGVNS. V was pared by 5 bases and J by 2 bases, with 8 bases between. The CDR3 is 13 residues long. As DNA, the CDR3 is TGTGCCAGCAGTCGCGTGAACACAGATACGCAGTATTTT. Translating gives CASSRVNTDTQYF.

The chain employs TRBV19 and TRBJ2-3, with TRBD2 matching over 8 bases. Germline CDR1 is LNHDA and CDR2 is SQIVND (reference sequence). Trimming took 3 bases from V and 5 from J; bases not matched to a gene: 13. The CDR3 is 17 amino acids. This CDR3 reads CASSIRFPREAGDTQYF. CDR3 nucleotides: TGTGCCAGTAGTATCCGATTTCCGCGGGAGGCTGGAGATACGCAGTATTTT.

This chain connects TRBV9 to TRBJ1-3; TRBD1 agrees at 8 bases. V lost 0 bases, J lost 4 bases, and 0 bases stayed unmatched. This CDR3 is built from 14 residues. Germline loops: CDR1 SGDLS, CDR2 YYNGEE. The DNA for the CDR3 is TGTGCCAGCAGCGTAGGGGACAGGGGAAACACCATATATTTT. It codes for CASSVGDRGNTIYF.

This clone was seen only once. The chain recombines TRBV5-1 with TRBJ2-1; perhaps TRBD1 as D (6 bases). Trimming shortened V by 4 bases and J by 4 bases, and 12 bases separated the two germline ends. CDR3 length equals 14 residues. Germline-derived CDR1 and CDR2 are SGHRS and YFSETQ. CDR3: CASSPGTSYNEQFF. Here the CDR3 DNA reads TGCGCCAGCAGCCCTGGGACAAGTTACAATGAGCAGTTCTTC.

This chain joins TRBV7-9 and TRBJ1-5; TRBD1 aligns across 7 bases. Per germline, CDR1 SEHNR and CDR2 FQNEAQ (reference sequence). This CDR3 region has 16 residues. J was trimmed by 4 bases and V by 6 bases; bases with no gene match: 12. CDR3 residues: CASSLYRGTANQPQHF. DNA of the CDR3: TGTGCCAGCAGTTTATACCGCGGGACAGCGAATCAGCCCCAGCATTTT.

The rearrangement links TRBV2 to TRBJ2-3; D not certain. The CDR3 contains 11 residues. Trimming stripped 6 bases from V and 6 bases from J, with 7 bases between. CDR1 and CDR2 (germline): SNHLY, FYNNEI. The CDR3 sequence is CASSQVDTQYF. CDR3 nucleotides: TGTGCCAGCAGCCAGGTGGATACGCAGTATTTT. The full variable domain, completed using reference TRBV2 and TRBJ2-3, is EPEVTQTPSHQVTQMGQEVILRCVPISNHLYFYWYRQILGQKVEFLVSFYNNEISEKSEIFDDQFSVERPDGSNFTLKIRSTKLEDSAMYFCASSQVDTQYFGPGTRLTVL.